The 5 T cell receptor beta chains below were found in one sample sequenced in a study of cytomegalovirus exposure and HLA in healthy donors. Primers for the PCR totalled 60 Vbeta and 13 Jbeta. Repertoires were generated with immunoSEQ multiplex PCR, while TCRdb's copy carries only in-frame clones and drops some. The table lists around 97,000 clones, about 71% of them singletons. Sequenced sample: PBMCs. Source of these receptors: a woman aged 50 to 60 in good health and CMV-seronegative.

The genes are TRBV4-1 and TRBJ1-4; D might be TRBD1 (5 bases). V lost 2 bases, J lost 7 bases, and 17 bases lay in between. The germline V gene encodes CDR1 MGHRA and CDR2 YSYEKL. The CDR3 totals 16 residues. This CDR3 reads CASSQPRRGLREKLFF. The DNA of the CDR3 is TGCGCCAGCAGCCAACCAAGGCGGGGGTTACGTGAAAAACTGTTTTTT.

This sequence joins TRBV11-3 and TRBJ1-1; the D gene is possibly TRBD1 (5 bases). The germline CDR1 and CDR2 sequences are SGHNT and YENEEA. V was clipped by 4 bases and J by 0 bases, with 9 bases between them. The CDR3 is made up of 14 amino acids. CDR3 residues: CASSSGGLNTEAFF. CDR3 bases: TGTGCCAGCAGCTCCGGGGGGTTGAACACTGAAGCTTTCTTT.

J is TRBJ1-2 and V is TRBV27; D might be TRBD1 (6 bases). The CDR3 is 14 residues long. Trimming took off 5 bases at V and 8 bases at J, with 18 bases between the two ends. In germline, CDR1 is MNHEY, CDR2 SMNVEV (reference sequence). The CDR3 coding sequence is TGTGCCAGCAGTACCCTTGGGGGCAGGGTAGGCTACACCTTC. Its translation is CASSTLGGRVGYTF.

The chain combines TRBV19 with TRBJ2-3; 7 bases map to TRBD1. V lost 6 bases and J lost 3; bases outside the gene matches: 3. The CDR3 has 13 amino acids. Germline V CDR1 and CDR2: LNHDA, SQIVND (reference sequence). The CDR3 coding sequence is TGTGCCAGTAGCGTACAGGGGACAGATACGCAGTATTTT. Protein: CASSVQGTDTQYF.

The rearrangement uses TRBV18 and TRBJ2-3, with a tentative D call TRBD1 (6 bases). V lost 2 bases and J lost 5, with 11 bases in between. In germline, CDR1 is KGHSH, CDR2 LQKENI. CDR3 length equals 14 residues. CDR3 DNA sequence: TGTGCCAGCTCACCAGCAGGGGTAAAAGATACGCAGTATTTT. Its protein is CASSPAGVKDTQYF.